Listed below are T cell receptor beta chains from one sample, sequenced in a study of preoperative IRX-2 immunotherapy in early breast cancer. Data came from immunoSEQ multiplex PCR; TCRdb stores just in-frame clones and leaves some out. The sample carries 7,000 to 9,000 clones, over 75% recorded once. The sample was tumor tissue, taken after IRX-2 immunotherapy. The receptors here all came from a human donor with breast cancer. CDR3s include the opening cysteine and the closing phenylalanine or tryptophan. The order of the fields is J gene, D gene, V gene, clone size, CDR3 protein, CDR3 DNA. The D gene is left open where the match is weak. The size entry is marked missing in some rows and otherwise reads once, few, many or a size class.

j_call: TRBJ2-1; d_call: TRBD1; v_call: TRBV19; clone_size: .; cdr3_aa: CASIPRTGSSEQFF; cdr3_nt: TGTGCCAGTATCCCACGGACAGGGAGCAGTGAGCAGTTCTTC
j_call: TRBJ1-5; d_call: .; v_call: TRBV6-8; clone_size: .; cdr3_aa: CASRGQYNQPQHF; cdr3_nt: TGTGCCAGCAGAGGACAATACAATCAGCCCCAGCATTTT
j_call: TRBJ1-4; d_call: .; v_call: TRBV11-3; clone_size: .; cdr3_aa: CASSLGGTGINEKLFF; cdr3_nt: TGTGCCAGCAGCTTAGGTGGAACAGGGATTAATGAAAAACTGTTTTTT
j_call: TRBJ1-1; d_call: .; v_call: TRBV5-1; clone_size: .; cdr3_aa: CASSLGTQMNTEAFF; cdr3_nt: TGCGCCAGCAGCTTGGGTACCCAAATGAACACTGAAGCTTTCTTT
j_call: TRBJ2-2; d_call: TRBD1; v_call: TRBV19; clone_size: few; cdr3_aa: CASSISGQGRAGELFF; cdr3_nt: TGTGCCAGTAGTATATCCGGACAGGGGAGGGCCGGGGAGCTGTTTTTT
j_call: TRBJ1-5; d_call: .; v_call: TRBV6-8; clone_size: medium-sized; cdr3_aa: CAISQGYADQPQHF; cdr3_nt: TGTGCCATCAGCCAGGGGTATGCGGATCAGCCCCAGCATTTT
j_call: TRBJ1-4; d_call: TRBD1; v_call: TRBV29-1; clone_size: .; cdr3_aa: CSVQTGGTNEKLFF; cdr3_nt: TGCAGCGTACAAACAGGGGGAACTAATGAAAAACTGTTTTTT
j_call: TRBJ1-5; d_call: .; v_call: TRBV30; clone_size: once; cdr3_aa: CAWSVHPGGGNQPQHF; cdr3_nt: TGTGCCTGGAGTGTACACCCCGGCGGGGGCAATCAGCCCCAGCATTTT
j_call: TRBJ2-1; d_call: .; v_call: TRBV30; clone_size: .; cdr3_aa: CAWTGVHYNEQFF; cdr3_nt: TGTGCCTGGACGGGGGTCCATTACAATGAGCAGTTCTTC
j_call: TRBJ1-1; d_call: .; v_call: TRBV6-8; clone_size: .; cdr3_aa: CASSRKNTEAFF; cdr3_nt: TGTGCCAGCTCCCGGAAGAACACTGAAGCTTTCTTT
j_call: TRBJ2-2; d_call: .; v_call: TRBV19; clone_size: .; cdr3_aa: CARGRGTGELFF; cdr3_nt: TGTGCCAGGGGGCGCGGGACCGGGGAGCTGTTTTTT
j_call: TRBJ2-4; d_call: .; v_call: TRBV7-4; clone_size: .; cdr3_aa: CASSLRDWDRLKYLAKNIQYF; cdr3_nt: TGTGCCAGCAGCTTAAGGGACTGGGACCGGCTGAAATACCTAGCCAAAAACATTCAGTACTTC
j_call: TRBJ1-2; d_call: .; v_call: TRBV30; clone_size: .; cdr3_aa: CAWRVFGDGYTF; cdr3_nt: TGTGCCTGGAGAGTGTTTGGGGATGGCTACACCTTC
j_call: TRBJ2-7; d_call: .; v_call: TRBV11-3; clone_size: .; cdr3_aa: CASSSKAREGTYEQYF; cdr3_nt: TGTGCCAGCAGCTCCAAAGCCAGGGAAGGCACCTACGAGCAGTACTTC
j_call: TRBJ1-4; d_call: .; v_call: TRBV5-1; clone_size: .; cdr3_aa: CASSPSGQATNEKLFF; cdr3_nt: TGCGCCAGCAGCCCCTCCGGACAAGCAACTAATGAAAAACTGTTTTTT
j_call: TRBJ1-1; d_call: .; v_call: TRBV30; clone_size: .; cdr3_aa: CAWNLGTANTEAFF; cdr3_nt: TGTGCCTGGAATCTTGGGACGGCGAACACTGAAGCTTTCTTT
j_call: TRBJ2-3; d_call: .; v_call: TRBV6-8; clone_size: .; cdr3_aa: CASRDGTLRSLDTQYF; cdr3_nt: TGTGCCAGCAGGGATGGGACTCTTAGGAGTCTGGATACGCAGTATTTT
j_call: TRBJ1-1; d_call: TRBD1; v_call: TRBV5-1; clone_size: .; cdr3_aa: CASSPDRSELLQSF; cdr3_nt: TGCGCCAGCAGCCCGGACAGGAGCGAACTACTCCAAAGTTTT
j_call: TRBJ1-6; d_call: .; v_call: TRBV19; clone_size: .; cdr3_aa: CTSSIDQGDSPLHF; cdr3_nt: TGTACCAGTAGTATAGATCAGGGCGATTCACCCCTCCACTTT
j_call: TRBJ2-3; d_call: TRBD1; v_call: TRBV19; clone_size: .; cdr3_aa: CASSLFGTGGFETDTQYF; cdr3_nt: TGTGCCAGTAGCCTATTCGGGACAGGGGGCTTTGAAACAGATACGCAGTATTTT
j_call: TRBJ2-7; d_call: .; v_call: TRBV7-8; clone_size: .; cdr3_aa: CASSLFPRSSHEQYF; cdr3_nt: TGTGCCAGCAGCTTATTCCCACGCTCGAGTCACGAGCAGTACTTC
j_call: TRBJ1-6; d_call: TRBD1; v_call: TRBV23-1; clone_size: .; cdr3_aa: CASSYRDRGGSPLHF; cdr3_nt: TGCGCCAGCAGCTACCGGGACAGGGGGGGTTCACCCCTCCACTTT
j_call: TRBJ1-2; d_call: TRBD1; v_call: TRBV15; clone_size: .; cdr3_aa: CATSRVPANRGSGYTF; cdr3_nt: TGTGCCACCAGCAGGGTACCCGCCAACAGGGGCTCTGGCTACACCTTC
j_call: TRBJ1-2; d_call: .; v_call: TRBV30; clone_size: medium-sized; cdr3_aa: CAWSRVPTSGDGYTF; cdr3_nt: TGTGCCTGGAGTCGTGTGCCTACCTCGGGGGATGGCTACACCTTC
j_call: TRBJ2-5; d_call: .; v_call: TRBV5-1; clone_size: .; cdr3_aa: CASLIRGAEETQYF; cdr3_nt: TGCGCCAGCCTGATCCGGGGGGCGGAGGAGACCCAGTACTTC
j_call: TRBJ2-7; d_call: TRBD1; v_call: TRBV19; clone_size: .; cdr3_aa: CASSIGQGAFYEQYF; cdr3_nt: TGTGCCAGTAGTATCGGCCAGGGGGCATTCTACGAGCAGTACTTC
j_call: TRBJ2-1; d_call: TRBD2; v_call: TRBV19; clone_size: .; cdr3_aa: CASSIIVRGVEQFF; cdr3_nt: TGTGCCAGTAGTATAATCGTCCGGGGGGTTGAGCAGTTCTTC
j_call: TRBJ2-1; d_call: .; v_call: TRBV7-1; clone_size: .; cdr3_aa: CASSQVNTVPSYEQFF; cdr3_nt: TGTGCCAGCAGCCAAGTCAACACGGTGCCTAGTTATGAGCAGTTCTTC
j_call: TRBJ2-1; d_call: TRBD1; v_call: TRBV11-3; clone_size: .; cdr3_aa: CASSPVDRSSYNEQFF; cdr3_nt: TGTGCCAGCAGCCCGGTGGACAGGAGCTCCTACAATGAGCAGTTCTTC
j_call: TRBJ2-5; d_call: .; v_call: TRBV6-8; clone_size: .; cdr3_aa: CASSRRSQETQYF; cdr3_nt: TGTGCCAGCAGCCGACGGAGCCAAGAGACCCAGTACTTC
j_call: TRBJ1-5; d_call: .; v_call: TRBV6-8; clone_size: .; cdr3_aa: CAISGTQGNQPQHF; cdr3_nt: TGTGCCATCAGTGGGACCCAGGGCAATCAGCCCCAGCATTTT
j_call: TRBJ2-5; d_call: .; v_call: TRBV18; clone_size: .; cdr3_aa: CASSMYQETQYF; cdr3_nt: TGTGCCAGCTCGATGTACCAAGAGACCCAGTACTTC
j_call: TRBJ1-2; d_call: .; v_call: TRBV18; clone_size: .; cdr3_aa: CASSPRGTNYGYTF; cdr3_nt: TGTGCCAGCTCACCACGAGGGACTAACTATGGCTACACCTTC
j_call: TRBJ2-1; d_call: .; v_call: TRBV29-1; clone_size: .; cdr3_aa: CSVQAVLALGQFF; cdr3_nt: TGCAGCGTTCAAGCGGTTTTAGCACTAGGGCAGTTCTTC
j_call: TRBJ2-3; d_call: .; v_call: TRBV5-1; clone_size: .; cdr3_aa: CASTRGGSTDTQYF; cdr3_nt: TGCGCCAGCACAAGGGGGGGTAGCACAGATACGCAGTATTTT
j_call: TRBJ1-2; d_call: TRBD1; v_call: TRBV5-1; clone_size: .; cdr3_aa: CASSEGTGSYGYTF; cdr3_nt: TGCGCCAGCAGCGAGGGGACAGGAAGTTATGGCTACACCTTC
j_call: TRBJ2-1; d_call: TRBD2; v_call: TRBV2; clone_size: .; cdr3_aa: CASTETSGGVSEQFF; cdr3_nt: TGTGCCAGCACTGAGACTAGCGGGGGGGTCAGTGAGCAGTTCTTC
j_call: TRBJ1-3; d_call: TRBD1; v_call: TRBV14; clone_size: .; cdr3_aa: CASSQTGVGNTIYF; cdr3_nt: TGTGCCAGCAGCCAGACAGGGGTTGGAAACACCATATATTTT
j_call: TRBJ2-3; d_call: TRBD2; v_call: TRBV11-3; clone_size: .; cdr3_aa: CASSSFPPSGGWDTQYF; cdr3_nt: TGTGCCAGCAGCTCCTTCCCCCCTAGCGGGGGATGGGATACGCAGTATTTT
j_call: TRBJ2-7; d_call: TRBD2; v_call: TRBV6-7; clone_size: .; cdr3_aa: CASSEAGPTSLIYEQYF; cdr3_nt: TGTGCCAGCAGTGAAGCGGGACCGACTTCCCTTATCTACGAGCAGTACTTC
j_call: TRBJ2-7; d_call: .; v_call: TRBV5-1; clone_size: few; cdr3_aa: CASSTGSLVYEQYF; cdr3_nt: TGCGCCAGCTCAACGGGGTCCCTCGTCTACGAGCAGTACTTC
j_call: TRBJ2-2; d_call: .; v_call: TRBV23-1; clone_size: .; cdr3_aa: CASSLRGSGTGELFF; cdr3_nt: TGCGCCAGCAGCTTAAGAGGTTCGGGCACCGGGGAGCTGTTTTTT
j_call: TRBJ1-1; d_call: TRBD1; v_call: TRBV18; clone_size: .; cdr3_aa: CASSPPQGARVAFF; cdr3_nt: TGTGCCAGCTCACCCCCACAGGGGGCACGGGTCGCTTTCTTT
j_call: TRBJ2-7; d_call: .; v_call: TRBV5-1; clone_size: .; cdr3_aa: CASSRGHNSFYEQYF; cdr3_nt: TGCGCCAGCAGCCGGGGTCATAACAGTTTCTACGAGCAGTACTTC
j_call: TRBJ1-4; d_call: .; v_call: TRBV7-6; clone_size: .; cdr3_aa: CASSFPEGTNEKLFF; cdr3_nt: TGTGCCAGCAGCTTCCCTGAAGGAACTAATGAAAAACTGTTTTTT
j_call: TRBJ1-1; d_call: .; v_call: TRBV7-6; clone_size: .; cdr3_aa: CASSQSGGQGTEAFF; cdr3_nt: TGTGCCAGCAGCCAAAGCGGGGGGCAGGGCACTGAAGCTTTCTTT
j_call: TRBJ1-1; d_call: .; v_call: TRBV7-8; clone_size: .; cdr3_aa: CASRSHSGTEAFF; cdr3_nt: TGTGCAAGTCGCTCGCATAGTGGGACTGAAGCTTTCTTT
j_call: TRBJ2-7; d_call: .; v_call: TRBV11-3; clone_size: .; cdr3_aa: CASSLQGVGSEQYF; cdr3_nt: TGTGCCAGCAGCTTGCAGGGTGTCGGGTCCGAGCAGTACTTC